This record looks at one TCR beta chain sequence and its context. The sample belongs to a study of T cells in Graves' hyperthyroidism and ophthalmopathy. There were TCR beta CDR3 regions amplified from RNA transcripts. Carried out on the TCR CDR3, a first-round RT-PCR used the HTBI primer set. Each CDR3 protein gets one entry after TCRdb re-called the multiplex PCR reads with MiXCR. The sample shows approximately 560,000 distinct CDR3 sequences, more than 15% of them seen only once. Germline V CDR1 and CDR2: SGHTA, FQGNSA. The CDR3 spans 14 residues. Trimming pared 5 bases from V and 8 bases from J, leaving 18 bases between.

The clonotype was recovered from a woman aged 25-40 years with Graves' hyperthyroidism. Sequencing was carried out using blood. The chain recombines TRBV7-2 with TRBJ1-1; D might be TRBD1 (6 bases). This CDR3 is CASSITPTGREAFF. The CDR3 nucleotides read TGTGCCAGCAGCATTACCCCGACAGGAAGAGAAGCTTTCTTT.